In its sample, the clone carrying this TCR beta chain was seen a few times. This sample was included in a study of blood T cell repertoires in COVID-19. CDR1 and CDR2 from the germline V gene are SEHNR and FQNEAQ (reference sequence). V lost 5 bases and J lost 0; bases outside the gene matches: 6. The CDR3 spans 17 residues. The assay was immunoSEQ multiplex PCR, and TCRdb's table has in-frame clones only and misses some. The sample contains around 310,000 clones, more than 80% of which appear only once. The sample comprised peripheral blood. This TCR came from a woman aged 25 to 39 with COVID-19, enrolled during active disease. The rearrangement uses TRBV7-9 and TRBJ1-6; 8 nucleotides line up with TRBD1. CDR3 region: CASSPRTGSSYNSPLHF. In DNA, the CDR3 is TGTGCCAGCAGCCCTAGGACAGGGAGCTCCTATAATTCACCCCTCCACTTT.